The 27 T cell receptor beta chains reported below all come from one sample, sequenced in a study of long-term antiretroviral therapy in people with HIV. immunoSEQ v3.0 was run at survey level. Profiled with immunoSEQ multiplex PCR; TCRdb holds only in-frame clones, not every one. The table includes around 11,000 clones, around 81% detected once. Sequencing used unsorted PBMCs, obtained 1.8 years after starting antiretroviral therapy. Source of these receptors: a middle-aged man with HIV.

The V call is TRBV9, the J call TRBJ2-5, with 8 nucleotides matching TRBD2. Looked up from germline, CDR1 is SGDLS and CDR2 is YYNGEE. J was trimmed by 4 bases and V by 2 bases; bases with no gene match: 10. The CDR3 consists of 16 residues. CDR3 sequence (DNA): TGTGCCAGCAGCGTCGGTGGACTAGCCGGAGGAGAGACCCAGTACTTC. As protein: CASSVGGLAGGETQYF.

This clone qualifies as medium-sized. Germline is not matched at one junction end, which may reflect a read error. The chain has TRBV7-7 and TRBJ2-3, with TRBD1 as a possible D gene (5 bases). The length of the CDR3 is 16 residues. Germline V CDR1 and CDR2: SSHAT, FNYEAQ (reference sequence). CDR3: CASSLGVYEGTDTQYF. The CDR3 DNA sequence: TGTGCTAGCAGCTTAGGGGTGTATGAGGGCACAGATACGCAGTATTTT.

The rearrangement joins TRBV5-4 to TRBJ2-3; D unclear. The CDR3 has 13 amino acids. Germline CDR1 reads SGHNT; CDR2 reads YYREEE (reference sequence). The germline V and J ends were trimmed by 1 base and 4 bases, with 7 bases remaining between them. CDR3 region: CASSLYAADTQYF. CDR3 DNA: TGTGCCAGCAGCTTGTATGCGGCAGATACGCAGTATTTT.

CDR3 coding DNA: TGTGCCAGCAGCCTTGACCGGTCAGATACGCAGTATTTT. Translating gives CASSLDRSDTQYF. This chain links TRBV4-2 with TRBJ2-3; D is unclear. The CDR3 runs 13 residues. V was pared by 4 bases and J by 4 bases, with 9 bases between. The germline gives CDR1 LGHNA, CDR2 YNFKEQ.

This clone came up once. This chain uses TRBV10-3 with TRBJ2-7, with 7 positions matching TRBD2. The CDR3 is 15 residues long. Germline V gives CDR1 ENHRY, CDR2 SYGVKD. V gave up 7 bases and J gave up 6 bases; unmatched junction bases: 15. The CDR3 sequence: CAIMGGSRSTGEQYF. DNA of the CDR3: TGTGCCATCATGGGGGGGTCAAGATCTACGGGCGAGCAGTACTTC.

The rearrangement links TRBV4-1 to TRBJ2-7, with unresolved D. Germline loops: CDR1 MGHRA, CDR2 YSYEKL. Trimming left V 3 bases short and J 0 bases short, with 12 bases between. This CDR3 has 15 residues. The CDR3 nucleotides are TGCGCCAGCAGCCACATTCACCCTGGCTCCTACGAGCAGTACTTC. It codes for CASSHIHPGSYEQYF.

The CDR3 DNA follows: TGTGCCAGCAGCTTAGAGCGGGGTAGCGCAGATACGCAGTATTTT. Residues: CASSLERGSADTQYF. The V call is TRBV11-2, the J call TRBJ2-3; weak D call: TRBD2 (6 bases). CDR1 is SGHAT, CDR2 FQNNGV, per germline. The CDR3 loop spans 15 amino acids. With 0 bases removed from V and 4 bases from J, the gap between germline ends came to 11 bases. The full variable domain, in which reference TRBV11-2 and TRBJ2-3 provide the parts outside the CDR3, is EAGVAQSPRYKIIEKRQSVAFWCNPISGHATLYWYQQILGQGPKLLIQFQNNGVVDDSQLPKDRFSAERLKGVDSTLKIQPAKLEDSAVYLCASSLERGSADTQYFGPGTRLTVL.

The chain carries TRBV7-9 and TRBJ2-7; 7 bases agree with TRBD1. The CDR3 is 13 residues long. V shed 5 bases, J shed 2 bases, and the junction held 3 bases outside the gene matches. The germline CDR1 and CDR2 sequences are SEHNR and FQNEAQ (reference sequence). The DNA for the CDR3 is TGTGCCAGCAGCGGGACAGACGCCTACGAGCAGTACTTC. It is translated as CASSGTDAYEQYF.

The J gene is TRBJ2-3, the V gene TRBV7-6; no firm D call. CDR1 SGHVS and CDR2 FNYEAQ come from the germline V gene. Trimming cost V 7 bases and J 6 bases, with 14 bases left between them. The CDR3 totals 13 residues. In DNA form, the CDR3 reads TGTGCCAGCAACCCCCAAGGATGGGATACGCAGTATTTT. It translates to CASNPQGWDTQYF.

The chain combines TRBV7-6 with TRBJ2-1; 7 nucleotides match TRBD2. V gave up 5 bases and J gave up 2 bases; unmatched junction bases: 6. Germline V gives CDR1 SGHVS, CDR2 FNYEAQ. The CDR3 runs to 15 residues. CDR3 DNA: TGTGCCAGCAGCCCGGCGGGAGCAACCTACAATGAGCAGTTCTTC. It translates to CASSPAGATYNEQFF.

The chain uses TRBV19 and TRBJ2-3; weak D call: TRBD2 (5 bases). This CDR3 has 11 residues. Germline V gene data show CDR1 as LNHDA and CDR2 as SQIVND (reference sequence). The V end was cut by 7 bases, the J end by 6 bases, with 8 bases between. The CDR3 is CASISGDTQYF. Written as DNA, the CDR3 is TGTGCCAGTATATCGGGGGATACGCAGTATTTT.

The chain has TRBV29-1 and TRBJ2-1; 7 nucleotides agree with TRBD2. The CDR3 contains 16 residues. Germline lookup yields CDR1 SQVTM and CDR2 ANQGSEA. The junction had 12 bases not matched to a gene; V was cut back by 7 bases and J by 0 bases. This CDR3 is CSGIGLAASSYNEQFF. CDR3 DNA sequence: TGCAGCGGTATCGGGCTAGCGGCTAGCTCCTACAATGAGCAGTTCTTC.

The chain combines TRBV28 with TRBJ2-7; D uncertain. With 1 base removed from V and 5 bases from J, the gap between germline ends came to 9 bases. This CDR3 has 13 amino acids. Germline lookup yields CDR1 MDHEN and CDR2 SYDVKM. The CDR3 reads CASSLFRSHEQYF. The CDR3, as DNA: TGTGCCAGCAGTTTATTTCGTAGCCACGAGCAGTACTTC.

CDR3 nucleotides: TGCGCCAGCAGTGTCCCGGGAGTTGAGCAGTTCTTC. It codes for CASSVPGVEQFF. J is TRBJ2-1 and V is TRBV5-1, with a weak D call TRBD2 (6 bases). Germline V gene lookup returns CDR1 SGHRS and CDR2 YFSETQ. The CDR3 runs 12 residues. Trimming cost V 5 bases and J 9 bases, with 12 bases left between them.

The chain carries TRBV2 and TRBJ2-7; 7 bases fit TRBD1. The germline gives CDR1 SNHLY, CDR2 FYNNEI. Trimming cost V 5 bases and J 2 bases; bases outside gene matches: 3. The CDR3 spans 13 residues. CDR3 nucleotides: TGTGCCAGCAGTAAAGACAGGGCCTACGAGCAGTACTTC. This encodes CASSKDRAYEQYF.

The CDR3 DNA reads as TGTGCCAGCAGTTACTCGGGGGGAACTAATGAAAAACTGTTTTTT. Its protein is CASSYSGGTNEKLFF. The rearrangement joins TRBV6-5 to TRBJ1-4, with D perhaps matching TRBD1 (5 bases). CDR1 is MNHEY, CDR2 SVGAGI, per germline. V lost 0 bases and J 1 base, leaving 6 bases between the germline ends. The CDR3 covers 15 residues.

V and J are TRBV27 and TRBJ2-7; D is possibly TRBD1 (6 bases). Germline CDR1 reads MNHEY; CDR2 reads SMNVEV (reference sequence). This CDR3 region has 16 residues. The germline V and J ends were trimmed by 5 bases and 3 bases, with 20 bases remaining between them. The DNA of the CDR3 is TGTGCCAGCAGTCCCTACGAGTACAGGGCTATCTACGAGCAGTACTTC. Translating it yields CASSPYEYRAIYEQYF.

Only one count was recorded for this clone. This sequence joins TRBV5-4 and TRBJ2-5; possible D gene TRBD1, 6 bases. CDR1 and CDR2 from the germline V gene are SGHNT and YYREEE (reference sequence). Trimming shortened V by 0 bases and J by 4 bases, and 10 bases separated the two germline ends. This CDR3 is built from 14 residues. The CDR3 loop reads CASSLAGVGETQYF. The CDR3 coding sequence is TGTGCCAGCAGCTTGGCAGGGGTAGGAGAGACCCAGTACTTC.

The chain uses TRBV30 and TRBJ1-3; D might be TRBD1 (5 bases). The CDR3 extends over 13 amino acids. Germline V gene sequence: CDR1 GTSNPN, CDR2 SVGIG (reference sequence). Trimming cost V 1 base and J 4 bases, with 8 bases left between them. Written as DNA, the CDR3 is TGTGCCTGGAGTGGACAGTCCGGAAACACCATATATTTT. Amino acids: CAWSGQSGNTIYF. The whole variable domain, remainder taken from reference TRBV30 and TRBJ1-3, is SQTIHQWPATLVQPVGSPLSLECTVEGTSNPNLYWYRQAAGRGLQLLFYSVGIGQISSEVPQNLSASRPQDRQFILSSKKLLLSDSGFYLCAWSGQSGNTIYFGEGSWLTVV.

This clone has more than one count but fewer than ten. This sequence joins TRBV4-3 and TRBJ1-2; D gene uncertain. The CDR3 runs 14 residues. V lost 0 bases, J lost 2 bases, and 7 bases lay in between. The germline CDR1 and CDR2 sequences are LGHNA and YSLEER. Here the CDR3 reads CASSQDRGNYGYTF. CDR3 sequence (DNA): TGCGCCAGCAGCCAAGATCGAGGAAACTATGGCTACACCTTC.

The rearrangement links TRBV9 to TRBJ2-1; D remains unclear. The ends were cut back, 4 bases at V and 3 bases at J, with 14 bases in the middle. Germline CDR1 reads SGDLS; CDR2 reads YYNGEE. The CDR3 spans 15 residues. The CDR3 DNA sequence: TGTGCCAGCAGCCCGGACGGAGAAAACTACAATGAGCAGTTCTTC. Translated, it gives CASSPDGENYNEQFF.

The CDR3: CASTGLAGGSSYNEQFF. CDR3 sequence (DNA): TGTGCCAGTACGGGACTAGCGGGAGGGAGCTCCTACAATGAGCAGTTCTTC. The chain links TRBV30 to TRBJ2-1; 16 bases agree with TRBD2. The V and J ends lost 8 bases and 0 bases, in that order; junction bases with no gene match: 7. Germline-derived CDR1 and CDR2 are GTSNPN and SVGIG (reference sequence). This CDR3 has 17 amino acids.

The count of this clone is one. V and J are TRBV7-8 and TRBJ2-1; D may be TRBD2 (6 bases). V was trimmed by 4 bases and J by 1 base, leaving 8 bases between them. There are 14 residues in the CDR3. The germline gives CDR1 SGHVS, CDR2 FQNEAQ. Here the CDR3 reads CASSYAGSYNEQFF. In DNA form, the CDR3 reads TGTGCCAGCAGCTACGCGGGGTCCTACAATGAGCAGTTCTTC.

The V call is TRBV5-1, the J call TRBJ2-7; D tentatively fits TRBD1 or TRBD2 (6 bases each). Per the germline V gene, CDR1 is SGHRS and CDR2 is YFSETQ. This CDR3 has 12 residues. CDR3 nucleotide sequence: TGCGCCAGCAGCCGACCGCGACCCGGGGGCGGTGTC. Translating it yields CASSRPRPGGGV.

The chain carries TRBV28 and TRBJ1-3, with D maybe TRBD1 (5 bases). The CDR3 has 14 residues. V lost 7 bases, J lost 7 bases, and 17 bases lay in between. Germline V gene data show CDR1 as MDHEN and CDR2 as SYDVKM. The DNA of the CDR3 is TGTGCCAGCACCAATCAGGGTATGTGGAACACCATATATTTT. This gives the protein CASTNQGMWNTIYF.

V usage is TRBV4-3 and J usage is TRBJ2-2; 10 bases are a match to TRBD2. The V segment lost 5 bases and the J segment 5 bases; nucleotides outside the gene matches: 8. From germline, CDR1 is LGHNA and CDR2 YSLEER. This CDR3 is 16 amino acids long. The CDR3 here is CASSSPSGRATGELFF. The CDR3 DNA sequence: TGCGCCAGCAGCTCCCCTAGCGGGAGAGCGACCGGGGAGCTGTTTTTT.

The chain carries TRBV4-1 and TRBJ2-7; TRBD2 agrees at 9 bases. The CDR3 loop spans 15 amino acids. Germline V gives CDR1 MGHRA, CDR2 YSYEKL. V lost 0 bases to trimming and J lost 5 bases; unmatched junction nucleotides: 5. CDR3 DNA: TGCGCCAGCAGCCAAGAAATAGCGGGAGCTAACGAGCAGTACTTC. The encoded protein is CASSQEIAGANEQYF.